This record covers a single TCR beta chain. Repertoires were generated with immunoSEQ multiplex PCR, while TCRdb's copy carries only in-frame clones and drops some. The profile shows approximately 300,000 clones, almost 90% of them singletons. CDR1 is SGDLS, CDR2 YYNGEE, per germline. J lost 6 bases, V lost 2 bases, and 7 bases had no gene match. CDR3 length: 15 residues. The data were obtained in a study of blood T cell repertoires in COVID-19. For the study at large: The cDNA or gDNA used as material had been derived from T cells, B-cell-depleted T cells, or PBMCs.

Source material: PBMCs or T cells enriched from blood (not recorded which). The source of this sequence is a woman under 30 with acute COVID-19. V is TRBV9 and J is TRBJ2-7; TRBD2 matches 11 bases. The CDR3 is CASSVVAGGPSEQYF. The CDR3 nucleotides are TGTGCCAGCAGCGTGGTAGCGGGAGGGCCCAGCGAGCAGTACTTC. The full variable domain, in which reference TRBV9 and TRBJ2-7 provide the parts outside the CDR3, is DSGVTQTPKHLITATGQRVTLRCSPRSGDLSVYWYQQSLDQGLQFLIQYYNGEERAKGNILERFSAQQFPDLHSELNLSSLELGDSALYFCASSVVAGGPSEQYFGPGTRLTVT.